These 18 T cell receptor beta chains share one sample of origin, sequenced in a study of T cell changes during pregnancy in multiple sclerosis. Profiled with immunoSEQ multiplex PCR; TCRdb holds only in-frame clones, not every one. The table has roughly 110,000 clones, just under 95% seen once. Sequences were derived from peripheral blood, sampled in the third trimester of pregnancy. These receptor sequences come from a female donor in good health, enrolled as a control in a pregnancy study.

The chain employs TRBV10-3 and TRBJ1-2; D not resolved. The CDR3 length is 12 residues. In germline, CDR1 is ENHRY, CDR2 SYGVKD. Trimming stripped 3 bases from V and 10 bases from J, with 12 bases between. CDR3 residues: CAISEGPGNYTF. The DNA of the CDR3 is TGTGCCATCAGTGAAGGGCCCGGGAACTACACCTTC.

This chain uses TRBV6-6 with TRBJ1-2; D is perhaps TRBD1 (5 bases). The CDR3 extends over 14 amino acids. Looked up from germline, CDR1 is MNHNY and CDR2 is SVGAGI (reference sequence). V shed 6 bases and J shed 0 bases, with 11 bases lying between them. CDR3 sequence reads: CASRRDSTNYGYTF. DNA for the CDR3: TGTGCCAGCAGAAGGGACTCTACTAACTATGGCTACACCTTC.

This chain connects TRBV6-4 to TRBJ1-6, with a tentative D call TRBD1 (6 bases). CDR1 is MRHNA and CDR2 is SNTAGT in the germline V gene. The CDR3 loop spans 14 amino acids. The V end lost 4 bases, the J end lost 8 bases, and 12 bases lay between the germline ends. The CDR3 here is CASSVSGAYSPLHF. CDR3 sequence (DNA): TGTGCCAGCAGTGTGTCAGGGGCGTATTCACCCCTCCACTTT.

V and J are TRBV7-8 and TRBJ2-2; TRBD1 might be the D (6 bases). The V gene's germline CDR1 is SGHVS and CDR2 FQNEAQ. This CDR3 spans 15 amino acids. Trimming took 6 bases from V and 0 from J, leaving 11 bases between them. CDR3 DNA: TGTGCCAGCAGTTTACCAGGGGCGAACACCGGGGAGCTGTTTTTT. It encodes CASSLPGANTGELFF.

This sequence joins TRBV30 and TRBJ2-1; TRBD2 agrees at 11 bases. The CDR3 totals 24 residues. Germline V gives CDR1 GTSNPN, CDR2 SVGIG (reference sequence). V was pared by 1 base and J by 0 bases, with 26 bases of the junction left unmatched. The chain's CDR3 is CAWSAPAGLAGGLDRKSSYNEQFF. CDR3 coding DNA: TGTGCCTGGAGTGCCCCCGCGGGGCTAGCGGGGGGCCTAGACCGAAAGAGCTCCTACAATGAGCAGTTCTTC. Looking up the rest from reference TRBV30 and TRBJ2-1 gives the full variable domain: SQTIHQWPATLVQPVGSPLSLECTVEGTSNPNLYWYRQAAGRGLQLLFYSVGIGQISSEVPQNLSASRPQDRQFILSSKKLLLSDSGFYLCAWSAPAGLAGGLDRKSSYNEQFFGPGTRLTVL.

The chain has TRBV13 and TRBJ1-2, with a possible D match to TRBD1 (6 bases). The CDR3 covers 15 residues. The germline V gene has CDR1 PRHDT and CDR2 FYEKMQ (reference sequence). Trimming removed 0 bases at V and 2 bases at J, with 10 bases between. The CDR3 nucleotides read TGTGCCAGCAGCTTAGGAGGGGGTCCGAACTATGGCTACACCTTC. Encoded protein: CASSLGGGPNYGYTF.

CDR3 residues: CAWLNPTGMNTEAFF. CDR3 nucleotide sequence: TGTGCCTGGCTGAATCCGACAGGGATGAACACTGAAGCTTTCTTT. The chain carries TRBV30 and TRBJ1-1; TRBD1 agrees at 7 bases. CDR1 and CDR2 from the germline V gene are GTSNPN and SVGIG (reference sequence). This CDR3 comprises 15 residues. V shed 5 bases and J 0 bases; nucleotides not matched to a gene: 9.

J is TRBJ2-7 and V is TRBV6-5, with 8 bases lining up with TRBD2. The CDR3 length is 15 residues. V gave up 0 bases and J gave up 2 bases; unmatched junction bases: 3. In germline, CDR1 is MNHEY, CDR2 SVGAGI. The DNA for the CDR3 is TGTGCCAGCAGTTACTCCCTCGGGGGGGCCTACGAGCAGTACTTC. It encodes CASSYSLGGAYEQYF.

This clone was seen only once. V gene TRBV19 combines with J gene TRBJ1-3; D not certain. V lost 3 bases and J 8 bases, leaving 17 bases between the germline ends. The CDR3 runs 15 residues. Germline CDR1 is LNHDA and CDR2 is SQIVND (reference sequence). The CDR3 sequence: CASSMVQPGRDTIYF. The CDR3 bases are TGTGCCAGTAGTATGGTCCAGCCTGGGAGAGACACCATATATTTT.

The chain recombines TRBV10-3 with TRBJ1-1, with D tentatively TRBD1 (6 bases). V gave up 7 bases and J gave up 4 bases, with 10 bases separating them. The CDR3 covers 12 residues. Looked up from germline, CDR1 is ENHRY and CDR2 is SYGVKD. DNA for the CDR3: TGTGCCATCAAGGAAGGGGGCACTGAAGCTTTCTTT. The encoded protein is CAIKEGGTEAFF.

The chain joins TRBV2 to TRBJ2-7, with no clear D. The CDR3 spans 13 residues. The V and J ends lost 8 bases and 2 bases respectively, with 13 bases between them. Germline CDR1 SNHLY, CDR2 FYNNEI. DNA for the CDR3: TGTGCCAGCGCAGGTGTGCGACCCTACGAGCAGTACTTC. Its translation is CASAGVRPYEQYF.

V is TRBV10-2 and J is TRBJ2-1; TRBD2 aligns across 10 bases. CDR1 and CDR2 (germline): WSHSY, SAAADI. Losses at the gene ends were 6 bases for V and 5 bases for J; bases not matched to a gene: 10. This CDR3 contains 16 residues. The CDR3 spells CASRGSGGAKDNEQFF. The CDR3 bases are TGCGCCAGCAGGGGCAGCGGGGGGGCGAAAGACAATGAGCAGTTCTTC.

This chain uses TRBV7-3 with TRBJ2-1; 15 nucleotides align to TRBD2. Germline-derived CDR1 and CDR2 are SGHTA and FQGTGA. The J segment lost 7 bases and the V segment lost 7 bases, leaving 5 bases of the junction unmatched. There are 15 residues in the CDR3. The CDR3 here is CASTLGLAGGNEQFF. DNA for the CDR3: TGTGCCAGCACCCTAGGACTAGCGGGGGGGAATGAGCAGTTCTTC.

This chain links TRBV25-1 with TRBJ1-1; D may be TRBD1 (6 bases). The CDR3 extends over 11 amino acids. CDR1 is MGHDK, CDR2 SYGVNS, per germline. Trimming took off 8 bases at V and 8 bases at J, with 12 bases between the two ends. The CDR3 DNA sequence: TGTGCCAGCCTGCGGGGGGGCGAAGCTTTCTTT. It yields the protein CASLRGGEAFF.

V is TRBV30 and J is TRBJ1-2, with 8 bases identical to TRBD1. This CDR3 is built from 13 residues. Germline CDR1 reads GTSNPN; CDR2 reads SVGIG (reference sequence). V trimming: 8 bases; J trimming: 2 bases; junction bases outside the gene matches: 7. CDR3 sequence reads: CARGQGDNYGYTF. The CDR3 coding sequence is TGTGCCCGCGGACAGGGTGACAACTATGGCTACACCTTC.

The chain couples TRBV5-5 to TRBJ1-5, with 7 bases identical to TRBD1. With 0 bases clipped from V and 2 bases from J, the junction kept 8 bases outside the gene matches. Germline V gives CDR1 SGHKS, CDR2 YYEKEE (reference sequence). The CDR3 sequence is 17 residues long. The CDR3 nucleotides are TGTGCCAGCAGCTTGGGGACGCCGGGACAGCGCAATCAGCCCCAGCATTTT. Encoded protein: CASSLGTPGQRNQPQHF.

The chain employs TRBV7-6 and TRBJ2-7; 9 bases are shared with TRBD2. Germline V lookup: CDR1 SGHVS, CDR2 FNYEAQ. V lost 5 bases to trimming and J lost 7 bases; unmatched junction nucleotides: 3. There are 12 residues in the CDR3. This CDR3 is CASSPAGGEQYF. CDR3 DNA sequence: TGTGCCAGCAGCCCAGCGGGGGGAGAGCAGTACTTC.

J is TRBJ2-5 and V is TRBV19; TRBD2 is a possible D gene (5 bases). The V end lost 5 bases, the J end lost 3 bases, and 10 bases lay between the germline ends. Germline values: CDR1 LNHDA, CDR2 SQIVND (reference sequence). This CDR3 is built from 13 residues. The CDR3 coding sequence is TGTGCCAGTAGTCGGGATGTGAAAGAGACCCAGTACTTC. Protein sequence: CASSRDVKETQYF.